The T cell receptor (beta chain) under discussion was sequenced for a study of shared clonotypes between healthy human individuals. TCRdb's table, derived via immunoSEQ multiplex PCR, lists solely in-frame clones and lacks some. The sample contains 600,000 to 750,000 clones, about two thirds of which appear only once. Per germline, CDR1 MNHEY and CDR2 SMNVEV (reference sequence). The CDR3 has 14 residues. Trimming took off 2 bases at V and 2 bases at J, with 7 bases between the two ends. The sequence derives from a young woman in good health. This chain links TRBV27 with TRBJ1-5; D remains unclear. The sequencing input was memory CD4+ T cells sorted from blood. Subset indicated: CD45RA-negative fraction. Here the CDR3 reads CASSLVRGNQPQHF. The CDR3 region has the DNA TGTGCCAGCAGTTTAGTTAGAGGCAATCAGCCCCAGCATTTT.